The TCR beta chain under discussion was sequenced for a study of blood T cell repertoires in COVID-19. About the research overall: Spain, Italy and the United States supplied samples that represented acute and convalescent COVID-19. In each case, the material was cDNA or gDNA derived from T cells, B-cell-depleted T cells, or PBMCs.

Germline V lookup: CDR1 KGHDR, CDR2 SFDVKD. This CDR3 spans 18 amino acids. The ends lost 5 bases at V and 5 bases at J; junction bases unmatched: 12. How the authors handled the data: Reference gene primer amplification gave nucleated cell count estimates. Sequencing was performed with immunoSEQ multiplex PCR; in TCRdb, only in-frame clones are kept and a portion is missing. The V and J calls and the clone size are those of that table, but D and trimming were determined from the DNA. The sample records about 160,000 clones, around 82% being singletons. The TCR sequence derives from a man aged 55 to 69 who had recovered from COVID-19. Sequenced sample: peripheral blood. V is TRBV24-1 and J is TRBJ2-5; 14 bases agree with TRBD2. CDR3 in amino acids: CATSGGWTSGGTKETQYF. CDR3 nucleotide sequence: TGTGCCACCAGTGGTGGTTGGACTAGCGGGGGGACCAAGGAGACCCAGTACTTC.